Below are 18 T cell receptor beta chains sequenced from a single sample in a study of cytomegalovirus exposure and HLA in healthy donors. Use of 60 Vbeta and 13 Jbeta primers characterized the PCR. Profiled with immunoSEQ multiplex PCR; TCRdb holds only in-frame clones, not every one. The table includes about 110,000 clones, roughly 72% detected once. The sequenced material came from PBMCs. These receptors all come from a man aged 30-40 years in good health and CMV-seronegative.

This chain connects TRBV5-6 to TRBJ1-1; D is possibly TRBD1 (6 bases). The V gene lost 1 base and the J gene lost 4 bases, with 14 bases spanning the gap. Per germline, CDR1 SGHDT and CDR2 YYEEEE. The CDR3 runs 15 residues. The CDR3 bases are TGTGCCAGCAGCTTGAGGACAGCCATTGGCACTGAAGCTTTCTTT. It translates to CASSLRTAIGTEAFF.

J is TRBJ2-5 and V is TRBV5-4; 8 positions match TRBD2. The assigned J gene may be wrong: the sequence end matches TRBJ2-7 better. CDR1 and CDR2 (germline): SGHNT, YYREEE (reference sequence). CDR3 size: 16 residues. The CDR3 DNA sequence: TGTGCCAGCAGCTTGGGGAGTCGACGGGAGGGGGACGAGCAGTACTTC. Translating it yields CASSLGSRREGDEQYF.

The chain employs TRBV5-6 and TRBJ2-2; 8 bases are shared with TRBD1. This CDR3 contains 15 residues. Germline-derived CDR1 and CDR2 are SGHDT and YYEEEE. Trimming at V came to 7 bases and at J to 7 bases, leaving 12 bases not matched to a gene. The CDR3, as DNA: TGTGCCAGCGGAACGACAGGGGTGGGAATCGGGGAGCTGTTTTTT. Translated: CASGTTGVGIGELFF.

The rearrangement links TRBV11-2 to TRBJ2-6, with unresolved D. Deletions cut 4 bases from V and 0 bases from J, with 4 bases between. CDR3 length: 14 residues. Germline V gene lookup returns CDR1 SGHAT and CDR2 FQNNGV. CDR3 bases: TGTGCCAGCAGCTCTATCTCTGGGGCCAACGTCCTGACTTTC. Its translation: CASSSISGANVLTF. Variable domain in full (rest from reference TRBV11-2 and TRBJ2-6): EAGVAQSPRYKIIEKRQSVAFWCNPISGHATLYWYQQILGQGPKLLIQFQNNGVVDDSQLPKDRFSAERLKGVDSTLKIQPAKLEDSAVYLCASSSISGANVLTFGAGSRLTVL.

The rearrangement joins TRBV9 to TRBJ1-4, with a weak D call TRBD1 (6 bases). CDR1 SGDLS and CDR2 YYNGEE come from the germline V gene. This CDR3 is built from 17 residues. V lost 0 bases to trimming and J lost 0 bases, with 12 bases between them. As DNA, the CDR3 is TGTGCCAGCAGCGTAGAACAGGGCGGTGCAACTAATGAAAAACTGTTTTTT. This translates into CASSVEQGGATNEKLFF.

The chain joins TRBV27 to TRBJ1-1; TRBD1 matches at 7 bases. The germline V gene encodes CDR1 MNHEY and CDR2 SMNVEV (reference sequence). This CDR3 has 15 amino acids. Germline trimming cut 4 bases from V and 7 bases from J; bases unmatched to any gene: 12. CDR3 sequence: CASSSLQDRKSEAFF. The CDR3 nucleotides read TGTGCCAGCAGTTCTCTCCAGGACAGGAAGAGTGAAGCTTTCTTT.

In this sample, this clone turned up once. The rearrangement uses TRBV29-1 and TRBJ2-6; D is unclear. The CDR3 has 12 amino acids. CDR1 and CDR2 (germline): SQVTM, ANQGSEA. Trimming shortened V by 3 bases and J by 9 bases, and 9 bases separated the two germline ends. CDR3 coding DNA: TGCAGCGTTGATGAGGCCGACAACGTCCTGACTTTC. Translated: CSVDEADNVLTF. The full variable domain, in which reference TRBV29-1 and TRBJ2-6 provide the parts outside the CDR3, is SAVISQKPSRDICQRGTSLTIQCQVDSQVTMMFWYRQQPGQSLTLIATANQGSEATYESGFVIDKFPISRPNLTFSTLTVSNMSPEDSSIYLCSVDEADNVLTFGAGSRLTVL.

The rearrangement uses TRBV9 and TRBJ1-1; perhaps TRBD1 as D (5 bases). The CDR3 loop spans 14 amino acids. V gave up 2 bases and J gave up 0 bases, with 8 bases separating them. Germline V lookup: CDR1 SGDLS, CDR2 YYNGEE. The CDR3 region is CASSVETVNTEAFF. The CDR3 coding sequence is TGTGCCAGCAGCGTCGAGACAGTGAACACTGAAGCTTTCTTT.

This chain links TRBV18 with TRBJ2-7; perhaps TRBD2 as D (6 bases). V gave up 2 bases and J gave up 0 bases, with 8 bases separating them. The CDR3 totals 14 residues. Per the germline V gene, CDR1 is KGHSH and CDR2 is LQKENI. The CDR3 nucleotides are TGTGCCAGCTCACCAGGAGGGAGCTCCTACGAGCAGTACTTC. It encodes CASSPGGSSYEQYF.

This chain links TRBV6-1 with TRBJ1-4; D gene ambiguous. Trimming took off 4 bases at V and 12 bases at J, with 15 bases between the two ends. This CDR3 has 13 amino acids. Germline assignment: CDR1 MNHNS and CDR2 SASEGT. CDR3 residues: CASSASRSEELFF. The CDR3 DNA is TGTGCCAGCAGTGCGTCAAGGTCTGAGGAACTGTTTTTT.

The rearrangement joins TRBV6-1 to TRBJ1-1; D gene uncertain. The CDR3 is made up of 12 amino acids. CDR1 is MNHNS and CDR2 is SASEGT in the germline V gene. Between the trimmed V and J ends, which lost 2 bases and 6 bases, there was a span of 7 bases. The CDR3 DNA reads TGTGCCAGCAGTGAACCCCGGGCTGAAGCTTTCTTT. It translates to CASSEPRAEAFF.

This chain links TRBV19 with TRBJ1-5, with D unresolved. In germline, CDR1 is LNHDA, CDR2 SQIVND (reference sequence). CDR3 size: 15 residues. With 7 bases removed from V and 4 bases from J, the gap between germline ends came to 17 bases. As DNA, the CDR3 is TGTGCCAGTACCTCCGGCGGAGCGGTAAATCAGCCCCAGCATTTT. It is translated as CASTSGGAVNQPQHF.

This chain connects TRBV18 to TRBJ2-7; D remains ambiguous. Germline V gene sequence: CDR1 KGHSH, CDR2 LQKENI. The CDR3 runs to 15 residues. The V gene lost 2 bases and the J gene lost 0 bases, with 11 bases spanning the gap. The CDR3 DNA reads as TGTGCCAGCTCACCAGACATGGGTTCCTCCTACGAGCAGTACTTC. This sequence encodes CASSPDMGSSYEQYF.

The chain has TRBV6-1 and TRBJ1-2; 9 bases line up with TRBD1. Germline assignment: CDR1 MNHNS and CDR2 SASEGT. The CDR3 consists of 13 residues. Trimming cost V 7 bases and J 6 bases; bases outside gene matches: 6. CDR3 in DNA: TGTGCCAGCAAGTTCGGGACAGGGAATGGCTACACCTTC. Translated, it gives CASKFGTGNGYTF.

The genes are TRBV19 and TRBJ1-2; D perhaps matches TRBD1 (6 bases). The CDR3 runs 14 residues. The V and J ends lost 5 bases and 3 bases respectively, with 13 bases between them. Per germline, CDR1 LNHDA and CDR2 SQIVND (reference sequence). CDR3 sequence reads: CASSPGKGDYGYTF. For the CDR3, the DNA is TGTGCCAGTAGTCCTGGTAAGGGGGACTATGGCTACACCTTC.

CDR3 loop: CASSFRMGLAGGLPTIISDTQYF. CDR3 DNA sequence: TGTGCCAGCAGTTTTAGGATGGGACTAGCGGGGGGCCTTCCTACGATTATATCAGATACGCAGTATTTT. The V and J genes are TRBV28 and TRBJ2-3, with 15 nucleotides matching TRBD2. The CDR3 runs 23 residues. In germline, CDR1 is MDHEN, CDR2 SYDVKM. J lost 4 bases, V lost 3 bases, and 23 bases had no gene match.

This clone was observed a single time. The chain joins TRBV5-8 to TRBJ1-1, with 9 bases matching TRBD1. Germline V lookup: CDR1 SGHTS, CDR2 YDEGEE. The V segment lost 0 bases and the J segment 4 bases; nucleotides outside the gene matches: 10. CDR3 length equals 17 residues. CDR3 sequence reads: CASSLAGDREDVTEAFF. The CDR3 DNA sequence: TGTGCCAGCAGCTTGGCGGGGGACAGGGAAGACGTCACTGAAGCTTTCTTT.

This clone was found once. This chain joins TRBV4-1 and TRBJ2-1; 7 nucleotides align to TRBD2. V shed 5 bases, J shed 9 bases, and the junction held 7 bases outside the gene matches. Germline V gene lookup returns CDR1 MGHRA and CDR2 YSYEKL. The CDR3 length is 13 residues. CDR3 DNA sequence: TGCGCCAGCAGCGCCCGACTAGCCGCTGAGCAGTTCTTC. This gives the protein CASSARLAAEQFF.